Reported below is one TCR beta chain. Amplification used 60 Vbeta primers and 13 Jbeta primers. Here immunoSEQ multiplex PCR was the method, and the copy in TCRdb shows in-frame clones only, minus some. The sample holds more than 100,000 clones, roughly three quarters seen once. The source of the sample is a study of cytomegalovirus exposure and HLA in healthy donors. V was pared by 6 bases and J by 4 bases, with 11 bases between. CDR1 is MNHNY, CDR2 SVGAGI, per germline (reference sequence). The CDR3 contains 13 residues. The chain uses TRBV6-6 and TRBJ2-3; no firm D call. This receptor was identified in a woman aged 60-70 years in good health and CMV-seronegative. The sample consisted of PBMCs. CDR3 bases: TGTGCCAGCAGGGGTCGTGCGGCAGATACGCAGTATTTT. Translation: CASRGRAADTQYF.